This paragraph reports one TCR beta chain. This specimen belongs to a study of OX40 agonist ivuxolimab in advanced cancers. Study as a whole: The treatment was a fully human IgG2 OX40 agonist, ivuxolimab.

TCRdb keeps only in-frame clones here, not all; method: immunoSEQ multiplex PCR. The sample holds about 16,000 clones, about 93% seen once. The germline CDR1 and CDR2 sequences are SNHLY and FYNNEI. The J segment lost 5 bases and the V segment lost 8 bases, leaving 18 bases of the junction unmatched. This CDR3 contains 16 residues. The chain couples TRBV2 to TRBJ2-7, with 7 bases identical to TRBD2. The receptor was derived from an adult with an advanced solid tumor such as melanoma, head and neck, liver or kidney cancer. Sample: CD4+ or CD8+ T cells sorted from blood, taken in a trial of the OX40 agonist ivuxolimab. The CDR3 is CASWASGATGEDEQYF. DNA of the CDR3: TGTGCCAGCTGGGCTAGCGGTGCAACGGGGGAGGACGAGCAGTACTTC.